This T cell receptor (beta chain) originates from a study of T cell responses to AZD1222 COVID-19 vaccine. For the study at large: Both about-4-week and about-12-week second-dose recipients were combined.

Worth noting for this clone: Its antigen is as yet unknown.

Libraries were prepared by immunoSEQ multiplex PCR; TCRdb keeps only in-frame clonotypes and omits some of them. The table lists about 99,000 clones, less than 95% of them singletons. Study findings and constraints: Possibly, clonal diversity was underestimated; donors were largely white British and included more females. Spike-specific TCR breadth rose after two AZD1222 doses, and depth rose as well. Seropositive AZD1222 recipients at baseline numbered only 6 or 7.

The sequencing used peripheral blood, collected on day 0 of AZD1222 vaccination. The receptor was isolated from an adult in good health.

The CDR3 sequence is CASSLDGSGELFF. In nucleotides, the CDR3 is TGTGCCAGCAGCTTAGATGGGTCCGGGGAGCTGTTTTTT. The chain joins TRBV7-6 to TRBJ2-2; the D is unclear. Trimming cost V 1 base and J 6 bases, with 6 bases left between them. This CDR3 has 13 residues. Germline loops: CDR1 SGHVS, CDR2 FNYEAQ.